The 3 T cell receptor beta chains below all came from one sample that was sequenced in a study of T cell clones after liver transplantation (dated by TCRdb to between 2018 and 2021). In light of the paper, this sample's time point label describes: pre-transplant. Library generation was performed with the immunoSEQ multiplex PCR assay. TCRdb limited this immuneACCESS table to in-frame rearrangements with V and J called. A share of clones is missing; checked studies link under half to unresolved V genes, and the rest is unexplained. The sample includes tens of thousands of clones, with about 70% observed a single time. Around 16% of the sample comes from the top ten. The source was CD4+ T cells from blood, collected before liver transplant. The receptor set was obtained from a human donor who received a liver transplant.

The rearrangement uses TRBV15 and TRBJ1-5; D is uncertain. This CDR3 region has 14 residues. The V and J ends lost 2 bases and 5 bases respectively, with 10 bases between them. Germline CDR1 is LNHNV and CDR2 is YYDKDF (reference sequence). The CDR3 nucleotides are TGTGCCACCAGCAGAAGCGGACCTTATCAGCCCCAGCATTTT. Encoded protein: CATSRSGPYQPQHF.

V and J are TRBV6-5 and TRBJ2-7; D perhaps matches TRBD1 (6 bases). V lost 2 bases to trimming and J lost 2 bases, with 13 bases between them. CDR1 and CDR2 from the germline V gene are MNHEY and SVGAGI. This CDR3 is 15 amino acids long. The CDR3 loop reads CASSYTWDKTYEQYF. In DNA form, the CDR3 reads TGTGCCAGCAGTTACACCTGGGACAAAACCTACGAGCAGTACTTC.

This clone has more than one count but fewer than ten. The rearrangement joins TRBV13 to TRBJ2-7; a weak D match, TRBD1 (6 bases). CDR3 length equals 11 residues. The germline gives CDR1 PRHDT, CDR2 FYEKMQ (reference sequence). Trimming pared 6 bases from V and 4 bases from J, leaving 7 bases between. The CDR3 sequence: CASSRGYEQYF. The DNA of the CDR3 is TGTGCCAGCAGTAGGGGGTACGAGCAGTACTTC.